Below, one T cell receptor (beta chain) is given with its context. Those who participated ranged in age from roughly 18 to 89 years and resided in 20 to 30 US areas. Symptom resolution, clearance, or two negative PCRs marked the recovered donors of Cohort 3. Sequencing was performed with immunoSEQ multiplex PCR; in TCRdb, only in-frame clones are kept and a portion is missing. The sample shows approximately 200,000 clones, roughly 90% of them seen only once. This sample is part of a study of blood T cell repertoires in COVID-19. As for the study in general: In each case, the material was cDNA or gDNA derived from T cells, B-cell-depleted T cells, or PBMCs.

Germline CDR1 is SGHRS and CDR2 is YFSETQ. This CDR3 is built from 13 residues. V lost 0 bases and J lost 8, with 11 bases in between. Material for sequencing was PBMCs or T cells enriched from blood (not recorded which). The chain carries TRBV5-1 and TRBJ1-2, with no clear D. The TCR sequence derives from a woman aged 30 to 39 who had recovered from COVID-19. The CDR3, as DNA: TGCGCCAGCAGCTTGGGAGGGCGAAGAGGCTACACCTTC. Encoded protein: CASSLGGRRGYTF.